This record looks at one T cell receptor beta chain sequence and its context. The source of the sample is a study of CD8 T cells in Susac syndrome. RNA was extracted with the RNeasy kit, and a quantity of 0.5 to 1 ug was reverse transcribed using random hexamers. In TCRdb, the immunoSEQ multiplex PCR reads were re-called with MiXCR into one record per CDR3 protein. The top ten hold roughly 0.087% of the sample, which has about 200,000 distinct CDR3 sequences, 90% to 95% seen once. High-throughput TCR beta sequencing covered peripheral CD8+ and CD4+ T cells. The length of the CDR3 is 14 residues. Germline loops: CDR1 MNHEY, CDR2 SMNVEV (reference sequence). The V gene lost 5 bases and the J gene lost 0 bases, with 11 bases spanning the gap.

Specimen: CD4+ T cells from PBMCs. The gene calls are TRBV27 and TRBJ2-7; D gene unclear. The receptor comes from a human donor with Susac syndrome. The CDR3 DNA sequence: TGTGCCAGCAGTCCAACGTCCCGCTCCTACGAGCAGTACTTC. This codes for CASSPTSRSYEQYF.